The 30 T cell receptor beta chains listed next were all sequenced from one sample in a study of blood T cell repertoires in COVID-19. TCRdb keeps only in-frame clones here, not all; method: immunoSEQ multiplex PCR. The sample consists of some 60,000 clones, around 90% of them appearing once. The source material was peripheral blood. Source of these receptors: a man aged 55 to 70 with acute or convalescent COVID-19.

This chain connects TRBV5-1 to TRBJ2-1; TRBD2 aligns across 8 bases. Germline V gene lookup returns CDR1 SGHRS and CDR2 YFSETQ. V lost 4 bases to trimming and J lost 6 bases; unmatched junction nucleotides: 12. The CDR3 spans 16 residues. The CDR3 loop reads CASSPRAGGRSNEQFF. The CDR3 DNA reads TGCGCCAGCAGCCCAAGGGCGGGAGGAAGGTCCAATGAGCAGTTCTTC.

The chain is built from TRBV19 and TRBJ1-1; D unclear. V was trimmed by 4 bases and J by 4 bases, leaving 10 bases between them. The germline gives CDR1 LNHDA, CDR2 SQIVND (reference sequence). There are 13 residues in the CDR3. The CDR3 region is CASSTTTGTEAFF. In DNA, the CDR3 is TGTGCCAGTAGTACTACGACGGGCACTGAAGCTTTCTTT.

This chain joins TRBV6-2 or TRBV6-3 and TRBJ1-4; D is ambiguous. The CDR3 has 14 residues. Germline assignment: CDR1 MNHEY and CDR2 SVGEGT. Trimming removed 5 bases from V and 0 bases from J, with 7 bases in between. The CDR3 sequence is CASSPIATNEKLFF. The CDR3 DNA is TGTGCCAGCAGTCCAATTGCAACTAATGAAAAACTGTTTTTT.

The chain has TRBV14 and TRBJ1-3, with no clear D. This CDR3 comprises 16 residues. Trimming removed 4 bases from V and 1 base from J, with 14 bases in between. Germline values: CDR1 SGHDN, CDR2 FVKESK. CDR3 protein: CASSPDPGGSGNTIYF. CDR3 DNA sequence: TGTGCCAGCAGCCCCGACCCCGGAGGTTCTGGAAACACCATATATTTT. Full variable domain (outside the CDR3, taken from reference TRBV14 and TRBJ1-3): EAGVTQFPSHSVIEKGQTVTLRCDPISGHDNLYWYRRVMGKEIKFLLHFVKESKQDESGMPNNRFLAERTGGTYSTLKVQPAELEDSGVYFCASSPDPGGSGNTIYFGEGSWLTVV.

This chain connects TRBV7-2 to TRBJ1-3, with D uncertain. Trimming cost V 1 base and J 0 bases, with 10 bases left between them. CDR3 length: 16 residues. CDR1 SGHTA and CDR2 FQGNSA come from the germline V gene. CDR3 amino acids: CASSLGSISSGNTIYF. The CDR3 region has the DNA TGTGCCAGCAGCTTAGGGTCGATCAGCTCTGGAAACACCATATATTTT.

The CDR3 DNA sequence: TGTGCCAGCAGCCGGGCGGGTAGCGAGGAAGGAGATACGCAGTATTTT. As protein: CASSRAGSEEGDTQYF. V is TRBV2 and J is TRBJ2-3, with a possible D match to TRBD2 (5 bases). Germline V lookup: CDR1 SNHLY, CDR2 FYNNEI. Trimming left V 6 bases short and J 5 bases short, with 21 bases between. The CDR3 is 16 amino acids.

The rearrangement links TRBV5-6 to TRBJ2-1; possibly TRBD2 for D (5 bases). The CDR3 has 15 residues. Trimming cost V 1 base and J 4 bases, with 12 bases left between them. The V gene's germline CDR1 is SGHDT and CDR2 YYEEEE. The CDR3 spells CASSLRSGVYNEQFF. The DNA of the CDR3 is TGTGCCAGCAGCTTGAGAAGCGGTGTTTACAATGAGCAGTTCTTC.

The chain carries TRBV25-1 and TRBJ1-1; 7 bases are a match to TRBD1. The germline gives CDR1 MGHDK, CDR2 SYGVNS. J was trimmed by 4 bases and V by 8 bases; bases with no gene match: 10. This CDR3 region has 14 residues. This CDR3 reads CASEGQPLGTEAFF. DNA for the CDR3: TGTGCCAGCGAGGGACAGCCTTTGGGCACTGAAGCTTTCTTT. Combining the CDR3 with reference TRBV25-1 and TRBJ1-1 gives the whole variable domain EADIYQTPRYLVIGTGKKITLECSQTMGHDKMYWYQQDPGMELHLIHYSYGVNSTEKGDLSSESTVSRIRTEHFPLTLESARPSHTSQYLCASEGQPLGTEAFFGQGTRLTVV.

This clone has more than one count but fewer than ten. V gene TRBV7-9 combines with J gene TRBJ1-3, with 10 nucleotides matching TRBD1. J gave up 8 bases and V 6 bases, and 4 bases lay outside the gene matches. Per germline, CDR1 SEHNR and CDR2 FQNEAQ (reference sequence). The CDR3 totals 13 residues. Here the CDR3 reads CASSYDRGHTIYF. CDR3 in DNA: TGTGCCAGCAGTTACGACAGGGGGCACACCATATATTTT.

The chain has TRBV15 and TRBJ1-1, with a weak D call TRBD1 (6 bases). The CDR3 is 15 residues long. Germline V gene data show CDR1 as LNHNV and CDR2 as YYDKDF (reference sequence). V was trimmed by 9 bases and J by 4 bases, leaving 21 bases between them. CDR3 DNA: TGTGCCACTTCTCTCCCAAGGGGGACGGGCACTGAAGCTTTCTTT. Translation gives CATSLPRGTGTEAFF. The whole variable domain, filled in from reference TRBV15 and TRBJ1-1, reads DAMVIQNPRYQVTQFGKPVTLSCSQTLNHNVMYWYQQKSSQAPKLLFHYYDKDFNNEADTPDNFQSRRPNTSFCFLDIRSPGLGDTAMYLCATSLPRGTGTEAFFGQGTRLTVV.

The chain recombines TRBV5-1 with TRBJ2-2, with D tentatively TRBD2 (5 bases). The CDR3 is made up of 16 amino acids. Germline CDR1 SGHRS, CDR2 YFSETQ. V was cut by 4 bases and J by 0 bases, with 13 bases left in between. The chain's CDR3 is CASSPLDGTNTGELFF. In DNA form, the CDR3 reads TGCGCCAGCAGCCCCTTGGACGGGACGAACACCGGGGAGCTGTTTTTT.

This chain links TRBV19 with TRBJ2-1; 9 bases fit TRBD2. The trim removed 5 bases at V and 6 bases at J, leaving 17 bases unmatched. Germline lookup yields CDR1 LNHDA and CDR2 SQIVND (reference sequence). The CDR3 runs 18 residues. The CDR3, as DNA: TGTGCCAGTAGTCTCTTCAACAGACTAGCGGCGGGGGGCAATGAGCAGTTCTTC. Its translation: CASSLFNRLAAGGNEQFF.

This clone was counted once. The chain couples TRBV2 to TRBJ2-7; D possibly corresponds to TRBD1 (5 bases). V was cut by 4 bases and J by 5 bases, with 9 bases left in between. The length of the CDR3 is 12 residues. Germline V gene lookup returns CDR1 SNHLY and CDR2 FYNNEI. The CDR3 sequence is CASSGVGDEQYF. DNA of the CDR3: TGTGCCAGCAGTGGGGTAGGGGACGAGCAGTACTTC.

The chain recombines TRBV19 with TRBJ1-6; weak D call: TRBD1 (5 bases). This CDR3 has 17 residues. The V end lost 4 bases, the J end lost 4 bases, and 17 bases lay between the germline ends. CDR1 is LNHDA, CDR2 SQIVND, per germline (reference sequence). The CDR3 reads CASSTDLWTSYNSPLHF. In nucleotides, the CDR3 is TGTGCCAGTAGTACCGATCTTTGGACATCTTATAATTCACCCCTCCACTTT.

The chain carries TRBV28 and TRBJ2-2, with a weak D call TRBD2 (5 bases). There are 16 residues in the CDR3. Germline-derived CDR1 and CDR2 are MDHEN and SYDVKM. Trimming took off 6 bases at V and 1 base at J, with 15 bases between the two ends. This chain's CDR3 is CASSDSYRGNTGELFF. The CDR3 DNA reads TGTGCCAGCAGCGATTCTTATCGGGGGAACACCGGGGAGCTGTTTTTT.

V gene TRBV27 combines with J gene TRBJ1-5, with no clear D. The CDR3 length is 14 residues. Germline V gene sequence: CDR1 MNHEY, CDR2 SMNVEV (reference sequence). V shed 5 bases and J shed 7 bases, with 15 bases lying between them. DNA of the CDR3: TGTGCCAGCAGTCCGAGGGCCATCCACCAGCCCCAGCATTTT. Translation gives CASSPRAIHQPQHF.

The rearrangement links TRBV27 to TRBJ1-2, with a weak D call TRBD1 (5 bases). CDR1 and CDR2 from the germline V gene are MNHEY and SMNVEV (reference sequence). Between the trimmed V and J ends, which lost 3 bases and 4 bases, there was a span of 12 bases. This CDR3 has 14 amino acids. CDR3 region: CASSFAPGIYGYTF. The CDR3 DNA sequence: TGTGCCAGCAGTTTCGCACCAGGGATCTATGGCTACACCTTC.

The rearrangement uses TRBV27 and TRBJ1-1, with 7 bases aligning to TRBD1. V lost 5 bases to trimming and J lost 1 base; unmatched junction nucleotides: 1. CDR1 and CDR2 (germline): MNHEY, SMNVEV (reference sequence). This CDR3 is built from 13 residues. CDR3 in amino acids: CASSGQENTEAFF. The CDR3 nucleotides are TGTGCCAGCAGTGGACAGGAGAACACTGAAGCTTTCTTT.

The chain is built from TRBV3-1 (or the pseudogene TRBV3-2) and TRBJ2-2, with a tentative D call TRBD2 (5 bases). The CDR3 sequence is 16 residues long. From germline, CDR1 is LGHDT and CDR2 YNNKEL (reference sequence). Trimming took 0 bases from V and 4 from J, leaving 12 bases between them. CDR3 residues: CASSQDTSGTTGELFF. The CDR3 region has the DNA TGTGCCAGCAGCCAAGATACGAGCGGCACCACCGGGGAGCTGTTTTTT.

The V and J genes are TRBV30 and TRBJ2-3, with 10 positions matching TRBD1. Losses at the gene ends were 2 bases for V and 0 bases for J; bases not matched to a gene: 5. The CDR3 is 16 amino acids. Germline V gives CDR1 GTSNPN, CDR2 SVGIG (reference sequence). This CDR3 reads CAWSRRTGGSTDTQYF. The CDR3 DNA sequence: TGTGCCTGGAGTAGACGGACAGGGGGTAGCACAGATACGCAGTATTTT.

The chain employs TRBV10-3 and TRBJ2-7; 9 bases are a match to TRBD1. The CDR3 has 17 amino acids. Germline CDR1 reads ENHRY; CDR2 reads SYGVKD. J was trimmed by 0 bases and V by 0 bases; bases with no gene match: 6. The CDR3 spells CAISESEDRGFSYEQYF. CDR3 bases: TGTGCCATCAGTGAGTCGGAGGACAGGGGCTTCTCCTACGAGCAGTACTTC.

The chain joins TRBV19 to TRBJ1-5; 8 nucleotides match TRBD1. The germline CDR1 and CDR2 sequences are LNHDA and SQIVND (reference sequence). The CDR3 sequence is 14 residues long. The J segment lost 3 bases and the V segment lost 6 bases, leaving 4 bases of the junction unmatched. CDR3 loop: CASSPTGDNQPQHF. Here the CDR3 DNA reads TGTGCCAGTAGCCCGACAGGGGACAATCAGCCCCAGCATTTT.

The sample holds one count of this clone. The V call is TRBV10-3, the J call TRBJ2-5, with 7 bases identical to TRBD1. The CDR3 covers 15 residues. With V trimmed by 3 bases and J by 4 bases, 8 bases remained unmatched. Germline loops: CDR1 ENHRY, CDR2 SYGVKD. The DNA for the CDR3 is TGTGCCATCAGTGAAACGACAGGGCTCCCAGAGACCCAGTACTTC. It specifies CAISETTGLPETQYF.

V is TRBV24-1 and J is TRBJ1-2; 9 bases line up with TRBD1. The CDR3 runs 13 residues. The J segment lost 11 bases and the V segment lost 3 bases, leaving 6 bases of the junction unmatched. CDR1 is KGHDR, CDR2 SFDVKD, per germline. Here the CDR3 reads CATSDQGQGWYTF. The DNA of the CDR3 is TGTGCCACCAGTGATCAGGGACAGGGTTGGTACACCTTC.

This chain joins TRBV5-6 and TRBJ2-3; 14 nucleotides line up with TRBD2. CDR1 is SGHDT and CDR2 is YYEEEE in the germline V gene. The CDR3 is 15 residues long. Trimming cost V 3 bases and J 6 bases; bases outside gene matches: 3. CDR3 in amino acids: CASSWGLAGEDTQYF. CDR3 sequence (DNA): TGTGCCAGCAGCTGGGGACTAGCGGGAGAGGATACGCAGTATTTT.

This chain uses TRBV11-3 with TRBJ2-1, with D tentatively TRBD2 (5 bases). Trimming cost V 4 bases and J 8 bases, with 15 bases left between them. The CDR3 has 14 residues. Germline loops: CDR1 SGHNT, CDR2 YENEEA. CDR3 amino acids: CASSSRFSSYEQFF. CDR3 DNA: TGTGCCAGCAGCTCCCGTTTCTCTAGCTATGAGCAGTTCTTC.

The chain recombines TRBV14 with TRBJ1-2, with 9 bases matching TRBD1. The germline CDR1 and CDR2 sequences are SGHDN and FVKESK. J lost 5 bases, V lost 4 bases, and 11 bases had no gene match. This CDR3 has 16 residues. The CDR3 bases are TGTGCCAGCAGCCGCGTCAGGGGACAGGGACCGTATGGCTACACCTTC. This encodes CASSRVRGQGPYGYTF. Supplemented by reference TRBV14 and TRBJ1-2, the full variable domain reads EAGVTQFPSHSVIEKGQTVTLRCDPISGHDNLYWYRRVMGKEIKFLLHFVKESKQDESGMPNNRFLAERTGGTYSTLKVQPAELEDSGVYFCASSRVRGQGPYGYTFGSGTRLTVV.

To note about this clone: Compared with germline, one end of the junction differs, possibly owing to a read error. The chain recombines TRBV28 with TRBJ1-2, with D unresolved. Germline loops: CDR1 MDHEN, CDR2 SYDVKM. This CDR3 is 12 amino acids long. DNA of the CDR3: TGTGTCAGCAGCCCGAACCGGTATGGCTACACCTTC. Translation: CVSSPNRYGYTF.

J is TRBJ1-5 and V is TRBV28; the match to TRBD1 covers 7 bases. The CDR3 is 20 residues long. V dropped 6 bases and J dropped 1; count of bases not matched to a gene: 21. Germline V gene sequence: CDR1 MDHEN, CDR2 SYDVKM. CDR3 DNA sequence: TGTGCCAGCAGCTCGATAGATGAAATTGATATCAGGGGGAGCAATCAGCCCCAGCATTTT. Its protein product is CASSSIDEIDIRGSNQPQHF.

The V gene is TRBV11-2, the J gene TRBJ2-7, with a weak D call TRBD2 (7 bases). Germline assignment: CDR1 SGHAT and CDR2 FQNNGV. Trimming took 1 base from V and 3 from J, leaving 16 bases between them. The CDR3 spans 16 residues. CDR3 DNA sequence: TGTGCCAGCAGCTTAGGTTCGAGGGGGGGAGTCTACGAGCAGTACTTC. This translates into CASSLGSRGGVYEQYF.